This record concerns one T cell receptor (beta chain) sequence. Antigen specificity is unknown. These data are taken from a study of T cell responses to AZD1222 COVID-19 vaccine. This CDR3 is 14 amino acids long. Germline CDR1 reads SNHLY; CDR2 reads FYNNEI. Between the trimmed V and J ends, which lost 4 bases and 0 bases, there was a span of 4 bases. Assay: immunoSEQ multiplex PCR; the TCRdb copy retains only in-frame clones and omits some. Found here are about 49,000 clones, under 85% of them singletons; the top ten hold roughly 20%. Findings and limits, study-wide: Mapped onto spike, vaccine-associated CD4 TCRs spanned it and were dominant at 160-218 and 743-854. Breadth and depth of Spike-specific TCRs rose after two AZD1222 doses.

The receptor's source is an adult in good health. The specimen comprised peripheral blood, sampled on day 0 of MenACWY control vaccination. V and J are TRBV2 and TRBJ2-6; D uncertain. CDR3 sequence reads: CASSVPSGANVLTF. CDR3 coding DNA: TGTGCCAGCAGTGTGCCCTCTGGGGCCAACGTCCTGACTTTC.